Given below is one T cell receptor beta chain in context. Its antigen is not identified. The assay was immunoSEQ multiplex PCR, and TCRdb's table has in-frame clones only and misses some. Among roughly 40,000 clones listed, 88% were seen once. These data are taken from a study of T cell responses to AZD1222 COVID-19 vaccine. Points from the study as a whole: Dominant at 160-218 and 743-854, vaccine-associated CD4 TCRs also spanned spike. Within unmutated variant regions lay the reported targets of nearly half of spike-specific TCRs.

V lost 5 bases and J lost 2, with 9 bases in between. Germline CDR1 is SEHNR and CDR2 is FQNEAQ (reference sequence). The CDR3 contains 14 residues. The TCR was taken from an adult who received the MenACWY meningococcal vaccine as a control. The source material was peripheral blood, sampled 28 days after the second dose of the MenACWY control vaccine. The chain uses TRBV7-9 and TRBJ2-2; no definite D call. This chain's CDR3 is CASSPSGNTGELFF. The CDR3 region has the DNA TGTGCCAGCAGCCCCTCCGGCAACACCGGGGAGCTGTTTTTT.